This TCR beta chain was sequenced in a study of blood T cell repertoires in COVID-19. Germline V gene lookup returns CDR1 SGHRS and CDR2 YFSETQ. After removal of 4 bases from V and 7 bases from J, the junction contained 2 bases not matched to a gene. The CDR3 is 11 residues long. TCRdb's copy holds only in-frame clones and misses some; the assay was immunoSEQ multiplex PCR. Among about 200,000 clones listed, roughly 91% were seen once. Participants reported their clinical history, and cohort assignment relied on those reports. This receptor was obtained from a young woman with acute COVID-19. Material for sequencing was PBMCs or T cells enriched from blood (not recorded which). The rearrangement joins TRBV5-1 to TRBJ2-7; 7 nucleotides align to TRBD2. The CDR3 DNA sequence: TGCGCCAGCAGCGATAGCGGGGAGCAGTACTTC. Translating it yields CASSDSGEQYF.